Listed here are 8 T cell receptor beta chains from one sample, sequenced in a study of glioma-infiltrating T cells. The iRepertoire nested amplicon-rescue multiplex PCR amplified TCR alpha and beta CDR3s from RNA. TCRdb itself ran the multiplex PCR reads through MiXCR, one entry per CDR3 protein. Here the sample spans approximately 400,000 distinct CDR3 sequences, about two fifths being singletons. Sequenced input: glioma tissue, nonneoplastic brain tissue, or PBMCs (not recorded which). All receptors come from a human donor with low-grade glioma or glioblastoma, undergoing nonglioma brain surgery, or in good health (not recorded which).

On this clonotype: Germline is not matched at one junction end, which may reflect a read error. The J gene is TRBJ2-7, the V gene TRBV18; the D call may be TRBD1 or TRBD2 (5 bases each). CDR1 is KGHSH and CDR2 is LQKENI in the germline V gene. The CDR3 sequence is 15 residues long. CDR3 in DNA: TGCGCCAGCTCACCAGGCGACGGGACCCCCTACGAGCAGTACTTC. Amino acid sequence: CASSPGDGTPYEQYF.

This rearrangement joins TRBV5-1 to TRBJ2-7; 7 nucleotides align to TRBD1. CDR3 length equals 13 residues. With V trimmed by 4 bases and J by 2 bases, 3 bases remained unmatched. Germline CDR1 SGHRS, CDR2 YFSETQ. This CDR3 reads CASSGTEPYEQYF. The CDR3 DNA is TGCGCCAGCAGCGGGACAGAACCCTACGAGCAGTACTTC.

Note on this clonotype: At one of its ends the junction is not consistent with the germline gene, which may arise from a read error. The chain is built from TRBV6-5 and TRBJ2-3; possible D gene TRBD2, 6 bases. The CDR3 is 15 amino acids. Germline loops: CDR1 MNHEY, CDR2 SVGAGI. CDR3 amino acids: CAISDPGSNTDTQYF. The CDR3 DNA reads as TGTGCCATCAGTGATCCCGGGAGTAACACAGATACGCAGTATTTT.

On this clonotype: At one boundary the junction diverges from the germline segment, which might be a read error. The CDR3 loop is CSAKETGGTAAFF. CDR3 nucleotide sequence: TGCAGTGCCAAAGAGACAGGGGGCACTGCAGCTTTCTTT. J is TRBJ1-1 and V is TRBV20-1; 10 bases match TRBD1. The CDR3 extends over 13 amino acids. Germline V lookup: CDR1 DFQATT, CDR2 SNEGSKA (reference sequence).

This clonotype was picked up many times. The J gene is TRBJ2-2, the V gene TRBV29-1, with 7 bases matching TRBD2. Trimming removed 6 bases from V and 4 bases from J; junction bases left unmatched: 14. CDR1 SQVTM and CDR2 ANQGSEA come from the germline V gene. The CDR3 consists of 16 residues. CDR3 in DNA: TGCAGCGTCGAGCGATGGGGGGGAGTGGCCACCGGGGAGCTGTTTTTT. Translation: CSVERWGGVATGELFF.

In this sample, this clonotype turned up a few times. The rearrangement links TRBV20-1 to TRBJ2-3; weak D call: TRBD2 (6 bases). V lost 4 bases and J lost 2, with 13 bases in between. The CDR3 runs to 14 residues. Germline V gene sequence: CDR1 DFQATT, CDR2 SNEGSKA (reference sequence). CDR3 sequence: CSATVAALTDTQYF. As DNA, the CDR3 is TGCAGTGCTACTGTAGCGGCCCTCACAGATACGCAGTATTTT.

A few counts support this clonotype. J is TRBJ2-1 and V is TRBV4-2; unclear D gene. Per the germline V gene, CDR1 is LGHNA and CDR2 is YNFKEQ. This CDR3 has 16 amino acids. V was clipped by 0 bases and J by 6 bases, with 15 bases between them. The CDR3 loop is CASSQDIGPLRNEQFF. In DNA, the CDR3 is TGTGCCAGCAGCCAAGATATAGGCCCGCTACGCAATGAGCAGTTCTTC.

Comment on this clonotype: A read error may account for a junction end that differs from germline. This chain joins TRBV28 and TRBJ1-1, with D possibly being TRBD1 (6 bases). The CDR3 has 13 amino acids. Looked up from germline, CDR1 is MDHEN and CDR2 is SYDVKM. The CDR3 loop reads CATRDTTNSEAFF. The CDR3 DNA follows: TGTGCCACCAGGGACACCACGAACTCTGAAGCTTTCTTT.